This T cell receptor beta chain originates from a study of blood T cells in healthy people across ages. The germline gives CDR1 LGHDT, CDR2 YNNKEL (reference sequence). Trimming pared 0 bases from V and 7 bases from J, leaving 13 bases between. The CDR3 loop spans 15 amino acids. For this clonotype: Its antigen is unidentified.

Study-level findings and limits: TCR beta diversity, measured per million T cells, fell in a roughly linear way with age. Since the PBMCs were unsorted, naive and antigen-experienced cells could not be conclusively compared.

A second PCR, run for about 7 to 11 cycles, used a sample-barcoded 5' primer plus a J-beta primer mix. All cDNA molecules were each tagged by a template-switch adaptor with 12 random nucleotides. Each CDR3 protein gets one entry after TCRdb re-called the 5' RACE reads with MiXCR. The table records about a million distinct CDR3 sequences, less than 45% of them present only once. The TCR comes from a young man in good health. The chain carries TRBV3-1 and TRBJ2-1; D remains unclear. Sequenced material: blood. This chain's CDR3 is CASSQDSHDGNEQFF. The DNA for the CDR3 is TGTGCCAGCAGCCAAGATTCTCATGATGGGAATGAGCAGTTCTTC.